These 32 T cell receptor beta chains originate from one sample sequenced in a study of beta chain features in type 1 diabetes. Points from the study as a whole: Significant though moderate, a shortening of TCRB CDR3s appeared in all four CD4+ subsets of Type 1 diabetes patients.

No antigen is known for these receptors. The whole isolated RNA underwent reverse transcription, so sequencing captured expressed TCRB transcripts. TCRdb keeps only in-frame clones here, not all; method: immunoSEQ multiplex PCR. The sample has 280,000 or so clones, over 14% seen once. The sequenced material came from naive CD4+ T cells from blood. The receptors shown here come from a man in his late teens or twenties with type 1 diabetes.

This clone has more than one count but fewer than ten. CDR3: CASRGGDQPQHF. The CDR3 coding sequence is TGTGCCAGCAGGGGGGGAGATCAGCCCCAGCATTTT. The rearrangement joins TRBV6-6 to TRBJ1-5; D is possibly TRBD1 (5 bases). The CDR3 consists of 12 residues. CDR1 is MNHNY and CDR2 is SVGAGI in the germline V gene (reference sequence). V lost 6 bases, J lost 5 bases, and 8 bases lay in between.

The chain recombines TRBV29-1 with TRBJ2-4, with a possible D match to TRBD1 (6 bases). Trimming cost V 7 bases and J 7 bases, with 20 bases left between them. The CDR3 sequence is 14 residues long. From germline, CDR1 is SQVTM and CDR2 ANQGSEA. The CDR3 is CSGSRSGAGNIQYF. As DNA, the CDR3 is TGCAGCGGATCCCGTTCAGGGGCTGGGAACATTCAGTACTTC.

V and J are TRBV18 and TRBJ2-7, with TRBD1 matching over 7 bases. CDR3 size: 15 residues. Germline values: CDR1 KGHSH, CDR2 LQKENI. J lost 1 base, V lost 5 bases, and 8 bases had no gene match. In DNA form, the CDR3 reads TGTGCCAGCTCAGACCGAGGGACAGCTTCCTACGAGCAGTACTTC. Protein: CASSDRGTASYEQYF.

This clone was detected a few times. V usage is TRBV2 and J usage is TRBJ2-3, with TRBD2 identical over 13 bases. The CDR3 has 13 residues. V dropped 5 bases and J dropped 9; count of bases not matched to a gene: 2. In germline, CDR1 is SNHLY, CDR2 FYNNEI. CDR3 protein: CASSSTSGGTQYF. CDR3 in DNA: TGTGCCAGCAGTTCGACTAGCGGGGGGACGCAGTATTTT.

In this sample, this clone turned up a few times. The rearrangement uses TRBV7-9 and TRBJ2-5; D may be TRBD2 (5 bases). Germline V gene sequence: CDR1 SEHNR, CDR2 FQNEAQ (reference sequence). Deletions cut 2 bases from V and 5 bases from J, with 18 bases between. This CDR3 comprises 16 residues. The CDR3 reads CASSLQSRLGSETQYF. Written as DNA, the CDR3 is TGTGCCAGCAGCTTACAGTCTCGCCTGGGGAGTGAGACCCAGTACTTC.

The chain couples TRBV5-4 to TRBJ2-1; possibly TRBD2 for D (7 bases). Trimming removed 0 bases from V and 6 bases from J, with 10 bases in between. Germline V gives CDR1 SGHNT, CDR2 YYREEE (reference sequence). This CDR3 is 14 amino acids long. The CDR3 is CASSLEGGANEQFF. The CDR3 nucleotides are TGTGCCAGCAGCTTGGAAGGGGGGGCCAATGAGCAGTTCTTC.

The V and J genes are TRBV7-9 and TRBJ1-2; D uncertain. Germline V gene sequence: CDR1 SEHNR, CDR2 FQNEAQ (reference sequence). The V end lost 4 bases, the J end lost 8 bases, and 8 bases lay between the germline ends. There are 11 residues in the CDR3. The CDR3 sequence is CASSSRSGYTF. CDR3 DNA: TGTGCCAGCAGCTCCCGGTCGGGCTACACCTTC.

This clone was detected a few times. The chain carries TRBV7-9 and TRBJ1-5; 7 nucleotides agree with TRBD1. This CDR3 comprises 16 residues. The V segment lost 2 bases and the J segment 2 bases; nucleotides outside the gene matches: 6. Germline-derived CDR1 and CDR2 are SEHNR and FQNEAQ (reference sequence). Written as DNA, the CDR3 is TGTGCCAGCAGCTTAACGGGGGGGACAGGCAATCAGCCCCAGCATTTT. It specifies CASSLTGGTGNQPQHF.

The chain carries TRBV5-1 and TRBJ2-5; 9 bases are shared with TRBD2. The germline gives CDR1 SGHRS, CDR2 YFSETQ. This CDR3 is 15 amino acids long. The ends lost 2 bases at V and 4 bases at J; junction bases unmatched: 6. The CDR3: CASSFGGGAGETQYF. The CDR3 nucleotides are TGCGCCAGCAGCTTCGGCGGGGGGGCAGGAGAGACCCAGTACTTC.

This chain links TRBV30 with TRBJ2-7, with 8 bases fitting TRBD2. With V trimmed by 3 bases and J by 0 bases, 7 bases remained unmatched. Germline V gene data show CDR1 as GTSNPN and CDR2 as SVGIG (reference sequence). The CDR3 length is 15 residues. In DNA, the CDR3 is TGTGCCTGGAGCGTAAGCGGGAGCAACTCCTACGAGCAGTACTTC. This encodes CAWSVSGSNSYEQYF.

The chain employs TRBV6-5 and TRBJ1-1; D unresolved. The CDR3 has 14 residues. The germline V gene encodes CDR1 MNHEY and CDR2 SVGAGI. Trimming cost V 0 bases and J 6 bases, with 11 bases left between them. The CDR3 loop reads CASSYSPGSPEAFF. CDR3 DNA: TGTGCCAGCAGTTACTCACCCGGGTCCCCTGAAGCTTTCTTT.

V gene TRBV27 combines with J gene TRBJ2-3, with D unresolved. Germline assignment: CDR1 MNHEY and CDR2 SMNVEV (reference sequence). V lost 6 bases and J lost 4, with 11 bases in between. The CDR3 has 13 amino acids. DNA for the CDR3: TGTGCCAGCAGCCCTAAGTATCCAGATACGCAGTATTTT. It is translated as CASSPKYPDTQYF.

The V gene is TRBV5-1, the J gene TRBJ2-2; TRBD2 matches 13 bases. V trimming: 3 bases; J trimming: 5 bases; junction bases outside the gene matches: 4. Germline-derived CDR1 and CDR2 are SGHRS and YFSETQ. CDR3 length: 16 amino acids. CDR3 in DNA: TGCGCCAGCAGCTGGACTAGCGGGAGAAGAACCGGGGAGCTGTTTTTT. As protein: CASSWTSGRRTGELFF.

This clone was found a few times. V and J are TRBV9 and TRBJ2-5, with TRBD2 identical over 9 bases. CDR3 length: 15 residues. CDR1 is SGDLS and CDR2 is YYNGEE in the germline V gene. The junction had 6 bases not matched to a gene; V was cut back by 3 bases and J by 3 bases. CDR3 nucleotides: TGTGCCAGCAGCGCCGGACTAGCGCAGAAAGAGACCCAGTACTTC. This gives the protein CASSAGLAQKETQYF.

The chain couples TRBV6-5 to TRBJ2-2; 9 bases line up with TRBD2. Trimming took 4 bases from V and 7 from J; bases not matched to a gene: 7. CDR3 length equals 15 residues. In germline, CDR1 is MNHEY, CDR2 SVGAGI. For the CDR3, the DNA is TGTGCCAGCAGTTCGGGCGGGGGGGCGAACGGGGAGCTGTTTTTT. Amino acids: CASSSGGGANGELFF.

This chain connects TRBV28 to TRBJ2-7; 8 positions agree with TRBD1. This CDR3 has 15 amino acids. V was clipped by 5 bases and J by 1 base; unmatched bases: 7. CDR1 is MDHEN, CDR2 SYDVKM, per germline. CDR3 residues: CASSPGGQGSYEQYF. The DNA for the CDR3 is TGTGCCAGCAGTCCAGGGGGCCAGGGATCCTACGAGCAGTACTTC.

A few counts support this clone. The V call is TRBV4-2, the J call TRBJ2-7; maybe TRBD1 (5 bases). Germline-derived CDR1 and CDR2 are LGHNA and YNFKEQ. With 1 base removed from V and 5 bases from J, the gap between germline ends came to 9 bases. CDR3 length: 13 residues. The CDR3 loop reads CASSQGKGNEQYF. The CDR3 DNA sequence: TGTGCCAGCAGCCAAGGCAAGGGGAACGAGCAGTACTTC.

This clone occurred a few times. The chain joins TRBV30 to TRBJ2-3, with 10 bases identical to TRBD2. CDR1 is GTSNPN, CDR2 SVGIG, per germline (reference sequence). Trimming took 0 bases from V and 7 from J; bases not matched to a gene: 10. The CDR3 sequence is 16 residues long. The CDR3 DNA reads as TGTGCCTGGAGTGTAAAATTCCAGCGGGGGGGTAATACGCAGTATTTT. This codes for CAWSVKFQRGGNTQYF.

CDR3 nucleotides: TGTGCCAGCAGTTTGCCTGACAGGGGCTACGAGCAGTACTTC. Its protein product is CASSLPDRGYEQYF. The chain is built from TRBV28 and TRBJ2-7; 8 nucleotides align to TRBD1. The CDR3 loop spans 14 amino acids. The V and J ends lost 3 bases and 3 bases, in that order; junction bases with no gene match: 4. Germline values: CDR1 MDHEN, CDR2 SYDVKM.

The genes are TRBV19 and TRBJ1-1; D gene uncertain. From germline, CDR1 is LNHDA and CDR2 SQIVND (reference sequence). The CDR3 has 13 residues. Trimming removed 4 bases from V and 3 bases from J, with 9 bases in between. Written as DNA, the CDR3 is TGTGCCAGTAGTAACCAGGTGCACACTGAAGCTTTCTTT. Translation gives CASSNQVHTEAFF.

This clone has more than one count but fewer than ten. V usage is TRBV7-2 and J usage is TRBJ2-5; tentative D call: TRBD2 (5 bases). The CDR3 length is 14 residues. V shed 3 bases and J shed 5 bases, with 13 bases lying between them. CDR1 is SGHTA, CDR2 FQGNSA, per germline. The CDR3: CASSFLGGGETQYF. Written as DNA, the CDR3 is TGTGCCAGCAGCTTCCTGGGTGGAGGCGAGACCCAGTACTTC. Full variable domain (rest looked up from reference TRBV7-2 and TRBJ2-5): GAGVSQSPSNKVTEKGKDVELRCDPISGHTALYWYRQSLGQGLEFLIYFQGNSAPDKSGLPSDRFSAERTGGSVSTLTIQRTQQEDSAVYLCASSFLGGGETQYFGPGTRLLVL.

This clone has only a few counts. The V call is TRBV7-8, the J call TRBJ2-1; D unresolved. The germline CDR1 and CDR2 sequences are SGHVS and FQNEAQ. Trimming cost V 5 bases and J 0 bases, with 11 bases left between them. The CDR3 covers 15 residues. The CDR3 is CASSRAASSYNEQFF. The CDR3 bases are TGTGCCAGCAGCCGAGCCGCTAGCTCCTACAATGAGCAGTTCTTC.

CDR3 amino acids: CASKKREAGELFF. CDR3 nucleotides: TGTGCCAGCAAGAAGCGGGAGGCCGGGGAGCTGTTTTTT. The chain uses TRBV7-2 and TRBJ2-2; TRBD2 matches at 9 bases. Looked up from germline, CDR1 is SGHTA and CDR2 is FQGNSA. Unmatched junction bases numbered 3, after V lost 7 bases and J lost 6 bases. The CDR3 runs to 13 residues.

The CDR3 DNA reads as TGTGCCAGCAGCTTAGCGGGGGCAGGGGTGGCTGAAGCTTTCTTT. This codes for CASSLAGAGVAEAFF. V usage is TRBV7-9 and J usage is TRBJ1-1; possibly TRBD1 for D (6 bases). Germline V CDR1 and CDR2: SEHNR, FQNEAQ (reference sequence). The CDR3 consists of 15 residues. The V and J ends lost 0 bases and 6 bases respectively, with 14 bases between them.

The chain carries TRBV19 and TRBJ1-5; TRBD1 is a possible D gene (5 bases). The CDR3 is 16 residues long. The ends were cut back, 5 bases at V and 3 bases at J, with 17 bases in the middle. Germline CDR1 is LNHDA and CDR2 is SQIVND (reference sequence). This CDR3 is CASSVRRTGVNQPQHF. In DNA, the CDR3 is TGTGCCAGTAGTGTCCGACGAACGGGGGTCAATCAGCCCCAGCATTTT.

This chain uses TRBV18 with TRBJ1-1, with D perhaps TRBD1 (5 bases). The CDR3 totals 15 residues. The germline gives CDR1 KGHSH, CDR2 LQKENI. Trimming removed 8 bases from V and 0 bases from J, with 16 bases in between. CDR3 nucleotides: TGTGCCAGCCGGATTGACAGAGGAATGAACACTGAAGCTTTCTTT. Protein product: CASRIDRGMNTEAFF.

The table lists this clone with a few counts. In DNA form, the CDR3 reads TGCAGCGTCGCCGAGTCCACCGGCAATCAGCCCCAGCATTTT. Its protein product is CSVAESTGNQPQHF. This chain connects TRBV29-1 to TRBJ1-5; D is unresolved. The V gene's germline CDR1 is SQVTM and CDR2 ANQGSEA. With 6 bases removed from V and 2 bases from J, the gap between germline ends came to 14 bases. The CDR3 has 14 amino acids.

This clone was recorded a few times. The chain links TRBV28 to TRBJ2-5, with 7 bases that match TRBD2. Germline V gene lookup returns CDR1 MDHEN and CDR2 SYDVKM. This CDR3 spans 14 amino acids. Trimming at V came to 4 bases and at J to 4 bases, leaving 6 bases not matched to a gene. The DNA for the CDR3 is TGTGCCAGCAGTTGGGGTTGGGGGGGAGAGACCCAGTACTTC. This translates into CASSWGWGGETQYF.

The chain couples TRBV29-1 to TRBJ1-1; D is ambiguous. Germline CDR1 reads SQVTM; CDR2 reads ANQGSEA. CDR3 length: 14 amino acids. V was shortened by 2 bases and J by 3 bases, with 13 bases between the two germline ends. In DNA, the CDR3 is TGCAGCGTTGAAAAAAAGGTCCGGGACACTGAAGCTTTCTTT. Translating it yields CSVEKKVRDTEAFF.

Only a few counts were recorded for this clone. This chain uses TRBV11-2 with TRBJ2-3; 7 positions match TRBD2. The CDR3 is 17 residues long. Germline CDR1 SGHAT, CDR2 FQNNGV. Trimming at V came to 2 bases and at J to 4 bases, leaving 12 bases not matched to a gene. CDR3 amino acids: CASSLSFLAGVSDTQYF. Written as DNA, the CDR3 is TGTGCCAGCAGCTTAAGTTTTCTCGCGGGGGTGTCAGATACGCAGTATTTT.

The chain is built from TRBV9 and TRBJ1-6; TRBD1 aligns across 8 bases. V shed 4 bases, J shed 9 bases, and the junction held 6 bases outside the gene matches. The CDR3 sequence is 14 residues long. Per germline, CDR1 SGDLS and CDR2 YYNGEE. CDR3 nucleotides: TGTGCCAGCAGCTCGGACAGGGTTGGTTCACCCCTCCACTTT. It codes for CASSSDRVGSPLHF.

The gene calls are TRBV4-2 and TRBJ2-1, with D perhaps matching TRBD1 (5 bases). There are 13 residues in the CDR3. The germline gives CDR1 LGHNA, CDR2 YNFKEQ. V gave up 5 bases and J gave up 8 bases, with 13 bases separating them. The CDR3 spells CASSTQRGDEQFF. The CDR3 region has the DNA TGTGCCAGCAGCACGCAAAGGGGTGATGAGCAGTTCTTC.